This T cell receptor (beta chain) derives from a study of blood T cell repertoires in COVID-19. Background on the study: Italy, Spain and the United States were the sources of the convalescent and acute COVID-19 samples.

This table comes from immunoSEQ multiplex PCR, and its TCRdb copy is limited to in-frame clones, with some not included. The sample has hundreds of thousands of clones; roughly 90% are singletons. Material for sequencing was PBMCs or T cells enriched from blood (not recorded which). The receptor was derived from a woman in her late teens or twenties with acute COVID-19.

CDR3 residues: CASSFTGLVYNEQFF. DNA of the CDR3: TGCGCCAGCAGCTTCACGGGACTAGTCTACAATGAGCAGTTCTTC. V gene TRBV5-1 combines with J gene TRBJ2-1; 8 nucleotides line up with TRBD2. The CDR3 spans 15 residues. The J segment lost 3 bases and the V segment lost 2 bases, leaving 4 bases of the junction unmatched. Germline loops: CDR1 SGHRS, CDR2 YFSETQ.